This TCR beta chain emerged from a study of identical twins. There are 15 residues in the CDR3. V was shortened by 1 base and J by 2 bases, with 9 bases between the two germline ends. The germline V gene has CDR1 KGHDR and CDR2 SFDVKD. Donors were all healthy Caucasians. TCRdb itself ran the 5' RACE reads through MiXCR, one entry per CDR3 protein. In the table there are hundreds of thousands of distinct CDR3 sequences, more than 9% of which are singletons. The same specimen was also included in a second study, on yellow fever vaccine responses in identical twins.

The TCR comes from a woman under 30 in good health. The V call is TRBV24-1, the J call TRBJ2-3, with TRBD1 as a possible D gene (5 bases). The sample taken for sequencing was PBMCs. CDR3 loop: CATSDFKGSTDTQYF. CDR3 DNA sequence: TGTGCCACCAGTGATTTTAAGGGGTCCACAGATACGCAGTATTTT.